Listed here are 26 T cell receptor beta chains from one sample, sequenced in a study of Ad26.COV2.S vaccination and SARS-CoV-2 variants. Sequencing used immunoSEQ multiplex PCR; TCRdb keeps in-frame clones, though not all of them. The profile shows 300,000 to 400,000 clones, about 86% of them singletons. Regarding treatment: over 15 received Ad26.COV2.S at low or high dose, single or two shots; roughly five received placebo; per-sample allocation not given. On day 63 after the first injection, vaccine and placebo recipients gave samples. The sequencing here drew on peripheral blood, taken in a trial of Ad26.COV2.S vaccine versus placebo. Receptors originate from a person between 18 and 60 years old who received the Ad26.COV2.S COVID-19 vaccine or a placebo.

The CDR3 nucleotides are TGTGCCAGCAGCGTAATACGGGACCCGTACGAGCAGTACTTC. Protein sequence: CASSVIRDPYEQYF. This sequence joins TRBV5-8 and TRBJ2-7; D may match TRBD1 or TRBD2 (5 bases each). The V end was cut by 4 bases, the J end by 4 bases, with 15 bases between. In germline, CDR1 is SGHTS, CDR2 YDEGEE. This CDR3 region has 14 residues.

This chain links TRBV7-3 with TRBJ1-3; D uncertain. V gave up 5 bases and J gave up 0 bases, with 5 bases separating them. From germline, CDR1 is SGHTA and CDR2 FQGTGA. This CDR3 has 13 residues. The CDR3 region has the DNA TGTGCCAGCAGCCTTTCCTCTGGAAACACCATATATTTT. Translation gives CASSLSSGNTIYF.

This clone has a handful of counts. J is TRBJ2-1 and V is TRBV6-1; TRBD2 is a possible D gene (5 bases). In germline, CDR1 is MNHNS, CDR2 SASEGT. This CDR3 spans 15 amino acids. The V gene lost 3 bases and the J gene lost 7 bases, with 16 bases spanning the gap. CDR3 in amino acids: CASSDRTTGWNEQFF. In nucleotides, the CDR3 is TGTGCCAGCAGTGACAGGACCACGGGGTGGAATGAGCAGTTCTTC.

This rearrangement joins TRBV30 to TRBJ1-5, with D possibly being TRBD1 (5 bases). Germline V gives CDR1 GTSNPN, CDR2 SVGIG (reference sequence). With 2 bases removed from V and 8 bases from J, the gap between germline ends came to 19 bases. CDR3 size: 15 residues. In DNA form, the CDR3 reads TGTGCCTGGAGTCCAACCGGGACGGGGGTGAAGCCCCAGCATTTT. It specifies CAWSPTGTGVKPQHF.

CDR3 region: CASSFRAGGTDTQYF. CDR3 in DNA: TGCGCCAGCAGCTTTAGAGCGGGGGGGACAGATACGCAGTATTTT. The J gene is TRBJ2-3, the V gene TRBV5-1; 10 positions agree with TRBD2. CDR3 length: 15 amino acids. Germline V gives CDR1 SGHRS, CDR2 YFSETQ. V lost 2 bases, J lost 3 bases, and 3 bases stayed unmatched.

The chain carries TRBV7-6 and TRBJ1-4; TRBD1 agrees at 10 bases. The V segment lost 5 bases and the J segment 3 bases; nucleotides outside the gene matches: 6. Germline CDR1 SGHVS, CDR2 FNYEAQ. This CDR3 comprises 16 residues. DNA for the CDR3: TGTGCCAGCAGCGTAGACAGGGGGCGACCTAATGAAAAACTGTTTTTT. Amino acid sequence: CASSVDRGRPNEKLFF. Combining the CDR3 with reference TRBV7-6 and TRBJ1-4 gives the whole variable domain GAGVSQSPRYKVTKRGQDVALRCDPISGHVSLYWYRQALGQGPEFLTYFNYEAQQDKSGLPNDRFSAERPEGSISTLTIQRTEQRDSAMYRCASSVDRGRPNEKLFFGSGTQLSVL.

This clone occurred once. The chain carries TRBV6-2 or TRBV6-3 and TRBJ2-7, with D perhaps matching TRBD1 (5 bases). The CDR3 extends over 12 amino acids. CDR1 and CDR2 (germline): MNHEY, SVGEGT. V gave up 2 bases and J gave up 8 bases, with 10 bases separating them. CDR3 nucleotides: TGTGCCAGCAGTTACGCACAGGTTCAGCAGTACTTC. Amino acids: CASSYAQVQQYF.

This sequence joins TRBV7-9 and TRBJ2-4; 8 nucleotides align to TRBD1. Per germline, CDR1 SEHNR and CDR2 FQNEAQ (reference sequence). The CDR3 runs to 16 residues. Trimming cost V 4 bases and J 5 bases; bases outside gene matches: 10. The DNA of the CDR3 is TGTGCCAGCAGCTATTACCTGGACAGGGCTCAAAACATTCAGTACTTC. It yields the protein CASSYYLDRAQNIQYF.

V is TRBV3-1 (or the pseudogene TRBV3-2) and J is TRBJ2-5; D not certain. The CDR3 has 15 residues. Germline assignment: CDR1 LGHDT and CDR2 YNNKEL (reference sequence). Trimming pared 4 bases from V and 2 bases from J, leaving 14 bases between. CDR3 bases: TGTGCCAGCAGCCCCTCGAAAGGGTCTCAAGAGACCCAGTACTTC. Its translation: CASSPSKGSQETQYF.

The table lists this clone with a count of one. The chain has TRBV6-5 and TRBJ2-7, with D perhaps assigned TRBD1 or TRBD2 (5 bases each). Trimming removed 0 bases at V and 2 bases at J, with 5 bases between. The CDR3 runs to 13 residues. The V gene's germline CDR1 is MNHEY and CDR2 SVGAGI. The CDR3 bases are TGTGCCAGCAGTTACTCGGGGGCCTACGAGCAGTACTTC. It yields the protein CASSYSGAYEQYF.

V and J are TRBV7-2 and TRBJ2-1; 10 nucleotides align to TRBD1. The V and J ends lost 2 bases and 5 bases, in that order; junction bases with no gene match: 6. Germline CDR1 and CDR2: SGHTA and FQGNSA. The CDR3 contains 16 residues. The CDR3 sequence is CASSLRAGTGDNEQFF. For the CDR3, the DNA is TGTGCCAGCAGCTTACGGGCCGGGACAGGGGACAATGAGCAGTTCTTC.

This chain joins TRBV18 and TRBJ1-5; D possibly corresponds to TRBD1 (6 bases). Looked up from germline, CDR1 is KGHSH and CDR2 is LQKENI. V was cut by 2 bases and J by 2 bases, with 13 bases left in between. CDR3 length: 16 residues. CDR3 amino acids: CASSPLAGDGNQPQHF. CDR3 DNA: TGTGCCAGCTCACCATTGGCAGGGGATGGCAATCAGCCCCAGCATTTT.

The CDR3 DNA follows: TGCGCCAGCAGCCCCGGGACAGGGGCAGAGACCCAGTACTTC. Protein product: CASSPGTGAETQYF. V gene TRBV5-1 combines with J gene TRBJ2-5; 10 bases fit TRBD1. This CDR3 region has 14 residues. Germline CDR1 reads SGHRS; CDR2 reads YFSETQ. V shed 4 bases and J 4 bases; nucleotides not matched to a gene: 4.

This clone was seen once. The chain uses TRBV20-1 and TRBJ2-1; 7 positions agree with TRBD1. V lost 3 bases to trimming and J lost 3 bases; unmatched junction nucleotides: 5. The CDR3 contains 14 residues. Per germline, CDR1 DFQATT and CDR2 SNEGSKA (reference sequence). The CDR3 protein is CSASKGTVYNEQFF. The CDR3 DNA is TGCAGTGCTAGTAAAGGGACAGTCTACAATGAGCAGTTCTTC.

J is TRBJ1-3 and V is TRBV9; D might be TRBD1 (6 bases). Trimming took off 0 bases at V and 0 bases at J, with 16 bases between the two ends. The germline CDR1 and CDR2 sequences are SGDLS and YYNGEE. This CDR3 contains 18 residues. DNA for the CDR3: TGTGCCAGCAGCGTAGGACAGGTAAATGGTCTCTCTGGAAACACCATATATTTT. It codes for CASSVGQVNGLSGNTIYF.

The CDR3 nucleotides are TGTGCCAGCAGTCAGGGGGCCTACAATGAGCAGTTCTTC. This gives the protein CASSQGAYNEQFF. The genes are TRBV6-4 and TRBJ2-1; 7 bases fit TRBD1. Trimming took 5 bases from V and 2 from J; bases not matched to a gene: 0. The CDR3 is 13 residues long. The germline V gene has CDR1 MRHNA and CDR2 SNTAGT.

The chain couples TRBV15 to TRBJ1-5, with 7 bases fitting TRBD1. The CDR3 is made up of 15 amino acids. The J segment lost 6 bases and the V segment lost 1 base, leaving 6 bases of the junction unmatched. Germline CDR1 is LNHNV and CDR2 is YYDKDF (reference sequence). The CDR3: CATSRGDQGGQPQHF. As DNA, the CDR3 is TGTGCCACCAGCAGAGGAGATCAGGGGGGTCAGCCCCAGCATTTT.

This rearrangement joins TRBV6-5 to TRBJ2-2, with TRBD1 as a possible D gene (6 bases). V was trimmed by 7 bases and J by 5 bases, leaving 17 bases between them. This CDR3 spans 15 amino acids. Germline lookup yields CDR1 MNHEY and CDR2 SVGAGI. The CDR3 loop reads CASTLGQLGTGELFF. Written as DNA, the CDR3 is TGTGCCAGCACCCTCGGACAGCTGGGAACCGGGGAGCTGTTTTTT.

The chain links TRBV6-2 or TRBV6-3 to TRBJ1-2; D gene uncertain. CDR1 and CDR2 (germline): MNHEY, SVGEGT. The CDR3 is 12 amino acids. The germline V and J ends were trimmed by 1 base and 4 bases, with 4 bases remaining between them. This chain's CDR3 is CASSYYAYGYTF. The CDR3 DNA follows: TGTGCCAGCAGTTACTACGCCTATGGCTACACCTTC.

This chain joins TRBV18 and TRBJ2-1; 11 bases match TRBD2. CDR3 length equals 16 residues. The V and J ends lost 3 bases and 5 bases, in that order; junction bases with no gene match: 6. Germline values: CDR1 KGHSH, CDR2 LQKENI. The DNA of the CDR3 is TGTGCCAGCTCACCGTTAGCGGGGGGGCTCGACAATGAGCAGTTCTTC. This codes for CASSPLAGGLDNEQFF.

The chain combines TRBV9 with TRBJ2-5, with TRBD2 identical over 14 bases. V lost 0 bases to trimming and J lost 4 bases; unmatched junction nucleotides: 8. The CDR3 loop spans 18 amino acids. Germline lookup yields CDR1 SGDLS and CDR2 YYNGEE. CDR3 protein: CASSVGRTSGGFGETQYF. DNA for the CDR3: TGTGCCAGCAGCGTAGGAAGGACTAGCGGGGGGTTTGGAGAGACCCAGTACTTC. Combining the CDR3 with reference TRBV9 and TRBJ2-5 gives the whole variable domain DSGVTQTPKHLITATGQRVTLRCSPRSGDLSVYWYQQSLDQGLQFLIQYYNGEERAKGNILERFSAQQFPDLHSELNLSSLELGDSALYFCASSVGRTSGGFGETQYFGPGTRLLVL.

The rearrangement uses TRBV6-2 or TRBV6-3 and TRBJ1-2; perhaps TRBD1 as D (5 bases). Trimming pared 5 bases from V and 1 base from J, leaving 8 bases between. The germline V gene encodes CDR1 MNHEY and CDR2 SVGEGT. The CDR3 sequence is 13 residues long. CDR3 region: CASSPDSNYGYTF. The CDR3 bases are TGTGCCAGCAGTCCCGACAGTAACTATGGCTACACCTTC.

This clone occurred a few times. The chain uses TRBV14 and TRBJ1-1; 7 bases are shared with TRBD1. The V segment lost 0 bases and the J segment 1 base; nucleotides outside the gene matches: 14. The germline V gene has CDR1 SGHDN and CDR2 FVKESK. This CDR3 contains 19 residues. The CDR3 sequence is CASSQDRGRGLTWNTEAFF. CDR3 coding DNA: TGTGCCAGCAGCCAAGATCGAGGAAGGGGGCTTACTTGGAACACTGAAGCTTTCTTT.

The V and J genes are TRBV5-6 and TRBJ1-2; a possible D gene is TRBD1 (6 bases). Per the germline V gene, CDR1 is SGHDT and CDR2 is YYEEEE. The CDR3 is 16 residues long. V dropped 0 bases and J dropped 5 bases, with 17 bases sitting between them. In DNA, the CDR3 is TGTGCCAGCAGCTTGGGGCACAGGGCCGGGGGGTATGGCTACACCTTC. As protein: CASSLGHRAGGYGYTF.

CDR3: CASSLEIGFRYGYTF. CDR3 nucleotide sequence: TGTGCCAGCAGCTTGGAGATCGGGTTCCGCTATGGCTACACCTTC. The V and J genes are TRBV5-5 and TRBJ1-2; no firm D call. Germline lookup yields CDR1 SGHKS and CDR2 YYEKEE (reference sequence). The CDR3 consists of 15 residues. V was cut by 0 bases and J by 4 bases, with 13 bases left in between.

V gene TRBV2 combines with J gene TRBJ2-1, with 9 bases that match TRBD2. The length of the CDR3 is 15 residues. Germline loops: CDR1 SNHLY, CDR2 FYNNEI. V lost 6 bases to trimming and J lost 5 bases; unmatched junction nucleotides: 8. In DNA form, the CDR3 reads TGTGCCAGCAGCCATCTAGCGGGGAGGGACAATGAGCAGTTCTTC. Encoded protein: CASSHLAGRDNEQFF. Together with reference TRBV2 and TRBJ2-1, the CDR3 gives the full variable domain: EPEVTQTPSHQVTQMGQEVILRCVPISNHLYFYWYRQILGQKVEFLVSFYNNEISEKSEIFDDQFSVERPDGSNFTLKIRSTKLEDSAMYFCASSHLAGRDNEQFFGPGTRLTVL.